The clone carrying this T cell receptor (beta chain) was picked up many times. These data come from a study of graft-versus-host responses after intestinal transplantation. TCRdb keeps only in-frame clones here, not all; method: immunoSEQ multiplex PCR. The table shows roughly 6,400 clones, with 20% to 25% occurring only once. The clonotype comes from a human patient who was an organ donor for intestinal transplantation. Sequencing used alloreactive CD4+ T cells from a mixed lymphocyte reaction culture, obtained before transplantation. Subset denoted: CFSE-low proliferating T cells sorted from roughly 6-day pre-transplant mixed lymphocyte reaction (GvH or HvG direction).

This CDR3 reads CASSLQASNQPQHF. Here the CDR3 DNA reads TGTGCCAGCAGTTTACAGGCAAGCAATCAGCCCCAGCATTTT. The chain combines TRBV6-1 with TRBJ1-5; maybe TRBD1 (5 bases). CDR3 size: 14 residues. CDR1 is MNHNS and CDR2 is SASEGT in the germline V gene. V lost 5 bases and J lost 1, with 9 bases in between.